This TCR beta chain was recovered during a study of metastatic and nonmetastatic thyroid tumors (dated by TCRdb to between 2020 and 2021). In the study overall: The researchers compared repertoires between peripheral blood samples and tumor or nodule tissue samples from patients with malignant or benign thyroid disease.

No treatment had been received by any patient before thyroid surgery. Using T-cell receptor beta sequencing, the researchers looked back retrospectively at clinical samples from patients, gathered between about 2011 and 2019. Points the paper makes about the study in general: In both blood and tumor samples, TCR beta diversity was reported to be significantly higher in malignant tumors than in benign nodules.

Libraries were prepared through PCR. Sequencing took place on an Illumina HiSeq 4000. High-throughput sequencing was used to profile the TCR beta-chain CDR3 region of every patient. On the study's bioinformatics: The researchers built a classifier to tell apart papillary thyroid cancer patients with distant metastasis, based on CDR3 differences among clinicopathological groups. Repertoire diversity was assessed with the Shannon index, and tumor-blood repertoire similarity with the Morisita-Horn index. TCRdb's own reprocessing of the public reads used fastp at Q25 and MiXCR and kept productive beta chains. The V and J calls here are based on TCRdb, not the publication. The sample records tens of thousands of clones, 20% to 30% of which are singletons. The ten largest account for 9% to 15% of the sample. Relative to germline, V is 3 bases shorter and J is 6 bases shorter, with 16 bases between their ends. Sequences MNHEY (CDR1) and SMNVEV (CDR2) are obtained from the germline V gene (reference sequence). The CDR3, from cysteine to phenylalanine, totals 15 residues. The only DNA kept is the CDR3, 45 bases in frame from the first base.

Of note for this clone: The clone's antigen remains unknown. This could be a read error, since a much larger clone is one nucleotide away. This specimen includes other DNA sequences encoding the same CDR3.

This chain is built from TRBV27 and TRBJ2-3; tentative D gene TRBD2, with 5 bases matching. The material sequenced was tumor tissue. The clonotype was recovered from a male donor with papillary thyroid cancer or a benign thyroid nodule (not recorded which). Some clones in this sample may be carry-over from other donors' samples. The CDR3 loop reads CASSFVGLSRDTQYF. The bases are TGTGCCAGCAGTTTCGTAGGACTCTCACGTGATACGCAGTATTTT.